These 5 T cell receptor beta chains share one sample of origin, sequenced in a study of identical twins. TCRdb reanalysed the 5' RACE reads using MiXCR and keeps one entry per CDR3 protein. The profile covers about 520,000 distinct CDR3 sequences, with approximately 22% appearing a single time and about 0.99% taken by the ten largest. Another study also made use of these data, one on T cells expressing NK-cell markers.

The sequenced sample was CD4+ T cells sorted from blood. The receptor set was obtained from a woman under 30 in good health.

This rearrangement joins TRBV7-9 to TRBJ2-1; D is ambiguous. Trimming shortened V by 3 bases and J by 5 bases, and 14 bases separated the two germline ends. The CDR3 is made up of 15 amino acids. Germline V lookup: CDR1 SEHNR, CDR2 FQNEAQ (reference sequence). The CDR3 nucleotides are TGTGCCAGCAGCTTTTCGGCTAAGCGAAACAATGAGCAGTTCTTC. It yields the protein CASSFSAKRNNEQFF.

This clonotype has only a few counts. The V and J genes are TRBV7-9 and TRBJ1-1; D uncertain. This CDR3 contains 15 residues. V was cut by 2 bases and J by 4 bases, with 14 bases left in between. Looked up from germline, CDR1 is SEHNR and CDR2 is FQNEAQ (reference sequence). CDR3 residues: CASSLRGGRRTEAFF. The CDR3 DNA is TGTGCCAGCAGCTTACGTGGCGGACGACGCACTGAAGCTTTCTTT.

The chain joins TRBV15 to TRBJ2-7, with 10 bases lining up with TRBD1. Per germline, CDR1 LNHNV and CDR2 YYDKDF (reference sequence). The CDR3 runs to 13 residues. Trimming at V came to 5 bases and at J to 6 bases, leaving 4 bases not matched to a gene. The chain's CDR3 is CATSDRGLSEQYF. The DNA for the CDR3 is TGTGCCACCAGCGACAGGGGGCTCTCCGAGCAGTACTTC. The full variable domain, its missing parts supplied by reference TRBV15 and TRBJ2-7, is DAMVIQNPRYQVTQFGKPVTLSCSQTLNHNVMYWYQQKSSQAPKLLFHYYDKDFNNEADTPDNFQSRRPNTSFCFLDIRSPGLGDTAMYLCATSDRGLSEQYFGPGTRLTVT.

This clonotype was picked up a small number of times. This chain uses TRBV2 with TRBJ1-1, with D possibly matching TRBD1 (6 bases). V shed 4 bases and J shed 6 bases, with 18 bases lying between them. The V gene's germline CDR1 is SNHLY and CDR2 FYNNEI. This CDR3 region has 15 residues. Here the CDR3 DNA reads TGTGCCAGCAGTGCGGGGGCGGCACCTGGACCTGAAGCTTTCTTT. It specifies CASSAGAAPGPEAFF.

The chain uses TRBV24-1 and TRBJ2-5, with D possibly TRBD1 on 5 matching bases. Trimming pared 2 bases from V and 5 bases from J, leaving 11 bases between. The CDR3 runs to 14 residues. The germline gives CDR1 KGHDR, CDR2 SFDVKD. CDR3 coding DNA: TGTGCCACCAGTGATTCGATCTCAGGGGAGACCCAGTACTTC. Translation: CATSDSISGETQYF.